This T cell receptor (beta chain) originates from a study of T cells in Graves' hyperthyroidism and ophthalmopathy. Amplified TCR beta CDR3 regions came from RNA transcripts. In the first-round RT-PCR of the TCR CDR3, the HTBI primer set was used. TCRdb processed the multiplex PCR reads anew with MiXCR; each CDR3 protein has one entry. The sample holds approximately 520,000 distinct CDR3 sequences, approximately 25% seen once. At least 3 on the Clinical Activity Score was recorded for ophthalmopathy patients, who also had NOSPECS grade at least 4 and duration under 3 months. Each diagnosis drew on symptoms, thyroxine, TRAb, thyroid ultrasound and orbital computed tomography findings. The CDR3 has 18 amino acids. Trimming shortened V by 7 bases and J by 3 bases, and 25 bases separated the two germline ends. Germline V CDR1 and CDR2: LGHNT, FRNRAP. Findings and caveats of the study: A 13 V-J signature model discriminated ophthalmopathy versus stable hyperthyroidism. The model foresaw ophthalmopathy a median roughly 6.3 months prior to onset.

This clonotype has a handful of counts. Its antigen is not identified. This rearrangement joins TRBV12-5 to TRBJ1-5; no firm D call. The source of this sequence is a woman in her 30s with Graves' ophthalmopathy. Sequenced sample: blood. The CDR3 region is CASAPVSVGDQHNQPQHF. The CDR3 DNA follows: TGTGCTAGTGCCCCGGTGAGTGTCGGGGATCAGCACAATCAGCCCCAGCATTTT.